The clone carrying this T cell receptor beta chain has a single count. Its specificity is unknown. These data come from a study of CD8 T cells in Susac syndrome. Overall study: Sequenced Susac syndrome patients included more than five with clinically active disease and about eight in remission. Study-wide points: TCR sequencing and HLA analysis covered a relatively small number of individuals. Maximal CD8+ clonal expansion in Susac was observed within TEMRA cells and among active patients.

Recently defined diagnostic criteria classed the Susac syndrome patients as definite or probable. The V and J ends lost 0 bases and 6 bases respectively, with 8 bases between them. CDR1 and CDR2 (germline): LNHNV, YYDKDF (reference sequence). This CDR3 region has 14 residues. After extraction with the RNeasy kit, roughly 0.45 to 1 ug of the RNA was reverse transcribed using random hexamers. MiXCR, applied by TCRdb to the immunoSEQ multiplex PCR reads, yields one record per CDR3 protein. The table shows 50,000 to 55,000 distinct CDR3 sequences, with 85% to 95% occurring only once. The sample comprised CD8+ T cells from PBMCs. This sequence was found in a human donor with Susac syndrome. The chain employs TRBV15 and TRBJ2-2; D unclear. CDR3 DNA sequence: TGTGCCACCAGCAGAGATTTGGGGTCCGGGGAGCTGTTTTTT. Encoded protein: CATSRDLGSGELFF.